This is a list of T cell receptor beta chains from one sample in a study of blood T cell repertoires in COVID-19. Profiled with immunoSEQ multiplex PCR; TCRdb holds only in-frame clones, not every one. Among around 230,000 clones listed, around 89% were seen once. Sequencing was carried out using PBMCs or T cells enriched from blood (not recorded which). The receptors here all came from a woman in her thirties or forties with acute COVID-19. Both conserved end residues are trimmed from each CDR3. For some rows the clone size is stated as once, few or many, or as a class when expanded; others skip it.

cdr3_aa: ASSESPAPGSNQPQH
v_call: TRBV6-1
clone_size: once
j_call: TRBJ1-5

cdr3_aa: SVGGEASGSYGYT
v_call: TRBV29-1
clone_size: NA
j_call: TRBJ1-2

cdr3_aa: ASRSGLLSNQPQH
v_call: TRBV7-2
clone_size: NA
j_call: TRBJ1-5

cdr3_aa: AWSVQALSSGNTIY
v_call: TRBV30
clone_size: few
j_call: TRBJ1-3

cdr3_aa: ASSQDWPGPYEQY
v_call: TRBV4-1
clone_size: NA
j_call: TRBJ2-7

cdr3_aa: ASSELGGPKPQH
v_call: TRBV25-1
clone_size: NA
j_call: TRBJ1-5

cdr3_aa: ATSDKGREGYGYT
v_call: TRBV24-1
clone_size: once
j_call: TRBJ1-2

cdr3_aa: ASSSGLLETQY
v_call: TRBV12-3/TRBV12-4
clone_size: NA
j_call: TRBJ2-5

cdr3_aa: ASSLWTVYNEQF
v_call: TRBV7-2
clone_size: NA
j_call: TRBJ2-1

cdr3_aa: ASRLAGVDTQY
v_call: TRBV19
clone_size: NA
j_call: TRBJ2-3

cdr3_aa: ASSQPVGTQY
v_call: TRBV4-1
clone_size: NA
j_call: TRBJ2-5

cdr3_aa: ASSRRTGGTEAF
v_call: TRBV5-1
clone_size: NA
j_call: TRBJ1-1

cdr3_aa: ASSLWTSGRGTDTQY
v_call: TRBV7-2
clone_size: NA
j_call: TRBJ2-3

cdr3_aa: ASSADRGSYEQY
v_call: TRBV2
clone_size: NA
j_call: TRBJ2-7

cdr3_aa: ATSESTGGAEKLF
v_call: TRBV24-1
clone_size: NA
j_call: TRBJ1-4

cdr3_aa: ASSLTVSSGNTIY
v_call: TRBV6-5
clone_size: NA
j_call: TRBJ1-3

cdr3_aa: ASVTGGRLTGELF
v_call: TRBV12-5
clone_size: NA
j_call: TRBJ2-2

cdr3_aa: ASSLRTSGPNTGELF
v_call: TRBV7-7
clone_size: NA
j_call: TRBJ2-2

cdr3_aa: ASSPHGGPREQF
v_call: TRBV3-1/TRBV3-2
clone_size: NA
j_call: TRBJ2-1

cdr3_aa: ASSYSRDNRPEAF
v_call: TRBV6-5
clone_size: NA
j_call: TRBJ1-1

cdr3_aa: AWSRTRGSYNSPLH
v_call: TRBV30
clone_size: once
j_call: TRBJ1-6

cdr3_aa: ASSPPGFHNEQY
v_call: TRBV5-7
clone_size: NA
j_call: TRBJ2-7

cdr3_aa: ASSQDSASYNEQF
v_call: TRBV7-2
clone_size: NA
j_call: TRBJ2-1

cdr3_aa: ASSIHRRENTGELF
v_call: TRBV9
clone_size: NA
j_call: TRBJ2-2

cdr3_aa: ASSLLRGNNQPQH
v_call: TRBV7-2
clone_size: NA
j_call: TRBJ1-5

cdr3_aa: ASRPLAGGHSTLQETQY
v_call: TRBV6-2/TRBV6-3
clone_size: NA
j_call: TRBJ2-5

cdr3_aa: ASTDTTGANSPLH
v_call: TRBV28
clone_size: NA
j_call: TRBJ1-6

cdr3_aa: ASGLPHEGEKLF
v_call: TRBV12-5
clone_size: NA
j_call: TRBJ1-4

cdr3_aa: ASSFYRVYTEAF
v_call: TRBV5-6
clone_size: NA
j_call: TRBJ1-1

cdr3_aa: ASSQTQGTNTEAF
v_call: TRBV3-1/TRBV3-2
clone_size: NA
j_call: TRBJ1-1

cdr3_aa: ASSPLAGSSTDTQY
v_call: TRBV18
clone_size: NA
j_call: TRBJ2-3

cdr3_aa: ASTPRPGVRLNTEAF
v_call: TRBV19
clone_size: few
j_call: TRBJ1-1

cdr3_aa: ASSQEWRQPQETQY
v_call: TRBV4-3
clone_size: once
j_call: TRBJ2-5

cdr3_aa: ASRGLAGGMYEQY
v_call: TRBV5-1
clone_size: NA
j_call: TRBJ2-7

cdr3_aa: ASSMRGPSYEQY
v_call: TRBV5-1
clone_size: NA
j_call: TRBJ2-7

cdr3_aa: ASSLSAGGHPETQY
v_call: TRBV7-9
clone_size: NA
j_call: TRBJ2-5

cdr3_aa: SASLKGVSYEQY
v_call: TRBV20-1
clone_size: NA
j_call: TRBJ2-7

cdr3_aa: ASSPPLPQGDTGELF
v_call: TRBV3-1/TRBV3-2
clone_size: NA
j_call: TRBJ2-2

cdr3_aa: ASSELLHEQY
v_call: TRBV2
clone_size: few
j_call: TRBJ2-7

cdr3_aa: ASSQDGGVRGRGYT
v_call: TRBV3-1/TRBV3-2
clone_size: few
j_call: TRBJ1-2

cdr3_aa: ASSVSTGNNQPQH
v_call: TRBV9
clone_size: once
j_call: TRBJ1-5

cdr3_aa: ASSGQGTGEAF
v_call: TRBV10-1
clone_size: NA
j_call: TRBJ1-1

cdr3_aa: ASSQDAIGWAAGGDYGYT
v_call: TRBV4-2
clone_size: NA
j_call: TRBJ1-2

cdr3_aa: ASSLTGAMNTEAF
v_call: TRBV7-2
clone_size: NA
j_call: TRBJ1-1

cdr3_aa: ASSVASGDSTDTQY
v_call: TRBV9
clone_size: NA
j_call: TRBJ2-3

cdr3_aa: ASSLEQGGVNTEAF
v_call: TRBV5-1
clone_size: NA
j_call: TRBJ1-1

cdr3_aa: ASSPLGPGNSNQPQH
v_call: TRBV18
clone_size: NA
j_call: TRBJ1-5

cdr3_aa: ASRLIPASEAF
v_call: TRBV12-3/TRBV12-4
clone_size: once
j_call: TRBJ1-1

cdr3_aa: ASSFTGGNTEAF
v_call: TRBV5-4
clone_size: few
j_call: TRBJ1-1

cdr3_aa: ATSDPRQETQY
v_call: TRBV24-1
clone_size: NA
j_call: TRBJ2-5